The 20 T cell receptor beta chains below all came from one sample that was sequenced in a study of T cells after posttransplantation cyclophosphamide (dated by TCRdb to 2016 to 2018). Library creation used the immunoSEQ multiplex PCR assay. The table was pulled from immuneACCESS by TCRdb, which kept in-frame rearrangements only. Such tables lose some clones; where checked, under half of the loss comes from unresolved V genes, and the rest has no known cause. The sample counts 25,000 to 30,000 clones, each observed more than once. The top ten hold 2.7% of the sample. The sequenced sample was PBMCs. Source of these receptors: a woman between 55 and 75 years old in good health, CMV-negative, and a related stem cell transplant donor.

This clone was seen ten or more times. The chain employs TRBV28 and TRBJ2-3; 8 nucleotides align to TRBD2. Germline V gene lookup returns CDR1 MDHEN and CDR2 SYDVKM. This CDR3 is built from 13 residues. With V trimmed by 6 bases and J by 4 bases, 3 bases remained unmatched. CDR3 residues: CASRDSGADTQYF. The CDR3 coding sequence is TGTGCCAGCAGAGATAGCGGGGCAGATACGCAGTATTTT.

This clone was observed many times. The rearrangement uses TRBV6-2 or TRBV6-3 and TRBJ2-2; 7 bases line up with TRBD1. This CDR3 contains 14 residues. The V and J ends lost 7 bases and 5 bases, in that order; junction bases with no gene match: 7. Germline V gives CDR1 MNHEY, CDR2 SVGEGT. The CDR3 sequence: CASNDRAGTGELFF. The CDR3, as DNA: TGTGCCAGCAATGACAGGGCTGGGACCGGGGAGCTGTTTTTT.

This clone was observed at least ten times. The rearrangement links TRBV6-5 to TRBJ2-7, with D perhaps matching TRBD2 (5 bases). The CDR3 runs to 13 residues. V was shortened by 7 bases and J by 2 bases, with 12 bases between the two germline ends. Looked up from germline, CDR1 is MNHEY and CDR2 is SVGAGI. The CDR3, as DNA: TGTGCCAGCACCAGCGGATTCCCCTACGAGCAGTACTTC. It specifies CASTSGFPYEQYF.

This clone was observed at least ten times. This chain uses TRBV4-1 with TRBJ1-1; TRBD1 might be the D (6 bases). V dropped 4 bases and J dropped 4 bases, with 13 bases sitting between them. CDR1 and CDR2 (germline): MGHRA, YSYEKL. This CDR3 contains 14 residues. CDR3 DNA: TGCGCCAGCAGCCGGGGGGGCGCGGGCACTGAAGCTTTCTTT. Translation: CASSRGGAGTEAFF.

This clone was detected many times. This chain connects TRBV6-2 or TRBV6-3 to TRBJ1-5; a weak D match, TRBD1 (5 bases). Germline CDR1 and CDR2: MNHEY and SVGEGT. The CDR3 length is 15 residues. Trimming took off 5 bases at V and 6 bases at J, with 17 bases between the two ends. The CDR3 DNA follows: TGTGCCAGCAGTCCCAAGGGGTATAAAGGTCAGCCCCAGCATTTT. It codes for CASSPKGYKGQPQHF.

The genes are TRBV30 and TRBJ2-2, with 9 bases fitting TRBD2. Germline CDR1 reads GTSNPN; CDR2 reads SVGIG (reference sequence). The CDR3 covers 14 residues. Losses at the gene ends were 6 bases for V and 7 bases for J; bases not matched to a gene: 9. The CDR3, as DNA: TGTGCCTGTCACCGTGGCGGGGGGGACGGGGAGCTGTTTTTT. Its translation: CACHRGGGDGELFF.

The rearrangement links TRBV9 to TRBJ1-1, with 8 bases that match TRBD1. This CDR3 region has 15 residues. CDR1 is SGDLS, CDR2 YYNGEE, per germline. V lost 2 bases, J lost 1 base, and 4 bases stayed unmatched. CDR3 protein: CASSVGTGGNTEAFF. In nucleotides, the CDR3 is TGTGCCAGCAGCGTGGGGACAGGAGGGAACACTGAAGCTTTCTTT.

This clone has a count of ten or more. The J gene is TRBJ2-7, the V gene TRBV5-5; the match to TRBD2 covers 7 bases. Germline CDR1 is SGHKS and CDR2 is YYEKEE (reference sequence). Trimming at V came to 6 bases and at J to 0 bases, leaving 6 bases not matched to a gene. The CDR3 loop spans 14 amino acids. The CDR3 sequence is CASTLGGSSYEQYF. The CDR3 DNA reads as TGTGCCAGCACGCTCGGGGGGAGCTCCTACGAGCAGTACTTC. The variable domain in full, with the rest retrieved from reference TRBV5-5 and TRBJ2-7, is DAGVTQSPTHLIKTRGQQVTLRCSPISGHKSVSWYQQVLGQGPQFIFQYYEKEERGRGNFPDRFSARQFPNYSSELNVNALLLGDSALYLCASTLGGSSYEQYFGPGTRLTVT.

This chain uses TRBV12-3 or TRBV12-4 with TRBJ2-6; 11 bases line up with TRBD1. V trimming: 5 bases; J trimming: 2 bases; junction bases outside the gene matches: 2. The CDR3 is made up of 16 amino acids. CDR3 amino acids: CASSRTGGAGANVLTF. CDR3 nucleotides: TGTGCCAGCAGTCGGACAGGGGGCGCTGGGGCCAACGTCCTGACTTTC.

This clone occurred many times. The chain uses TRBV19 and TRBJ2-5, with TRBD2 as a possible D gene (7 bases). The CDR3 has 13 amino acids. The V end was cut by 6 bases, the J end by 4 bases, with 12 bases between. Looked up from germline, CDR1 is LNHDA and CDR2 is SQIVND (reference sequence). The DNA for the CDR3 is TGTGCCAGTAGAGGGGGGGGTCTAGAGACCCAGTACTTC. This encodes CASRGGGLETQYF.

This clone came up many times. This chain uses TRBV5-1 with TRBJ2-7; D is ambiguous. Germline values: CDR1 SGHRS, CDR2 YFSETQ. Deletions cut 1 base from V and 2 bases from J, with 13 bases between. The CDR3 loop spans 15 amino acids. In DNA form, the CDR3 reads TGCGCCAGCAGCTTGTCTTGGCAGGTTGCCTACGAGCAGTACTTC. Translating it yields CASSLSWQVAYEQYF. The full variable domain, completed using reference TRBV5-1 and TRBJ2-7, is KAGVTQTPRYLIKTRGQQVTLSCSPISGHRSVSWYQQTPGQGLQFLFEYFSETQRNKGNFPGRFSGRQFSNSRSEMNVSTLELGDSALYLCASSLSWQVAYEQYFGPGTRLTVT.

This clone was counted at least ten times. The rearrangement links TRBV5-5 to TRBJ2-3, with D tentatively TRBD1 (5 bases). The CDR3 is 15 residues long. In germline, CDR1 is SGHKS, CDR2 YYEKEE (reference sequence). V was shortened by 3 bases and J by 3 bases, with 14 bases between the two germline ends. CDR3 sequence reads: CASSSPGRGTDTQYF. As DNA, the CDR3 is TGTGCCAGCAGCTCCCCAGGGCGCGGAACAGATACGCAGTATTTT. The full variable domain, its missing parts supplied by reference TRBV5-5 and TRBJ2-3, is DAGVTQSPTHLIKTRGQQVTLRCSPISGHKSVSWYQQVLGQGPQFIFQYYEKEERGRGNFPDRFSARQFPNYSSELNVNALLLGDSALYLCASSSPGRGTDTQYFGPGTRLTVL.

This clone appeared many times. This chain links TRBV24-1 with TRBJ2-7; 8 nucleotides agree with TRBD1. The trim removed 4 bases at V and 5 bases at J, leaving 9 bases unmatched. The CDR3 consists of 15 residues. CDR1 and CDR2 from the germline V gene are KGHDR and SFDVKD. The CDR3 nucleotides are TGTGCCACCAGTGACCGGACGCCGGGACAGGACGAGCAGTACTTC. As protein: CATSDRTPGQDEQYF.

Only a few counts were recorded for this clone. The V and J genes are TRBV6-6 and TRBJ1-2; 8 nucleotides align to TRBD1. Germline CDR1 MNHNY, CDR2 SVGAGI (reference sequence). The CDR3 sequence is 15 residues long. Germline trimming cut 5 bases from V and 1 base from J; bases unmatched to any gene: 6. The CDR3 region is CASSGGDRGNYGYTF. As DNA, the CDR3 is TGTGCCAGCAGTGGCGGCGACAGGGGTAACTATGGCTACACCTTC.

This clone was detected ten times or more. V is TRBV2 and J is TRBJ1-1, with 9 bases identical to TRBD1. After removal of 6 bases from V and 0 bases from J, the junction contained 2 bases not matched to a gene. The CDR3 is 14 residues long. CDR1 is SNHLY, CDR2 FYNNEI, per germline. DNA for the CDR3: TGTGCCAGCAGGGGACAGGGTTTGAACACTGAAGCTTTCTTT. This gives the protein CASRGQGLNTEAFF.

This clone came up many times. The genes are TRBV5-1 and TRBJ2-3; weak D call: TRBD1 (5 bases). Germline assignment: CDR1 SGHRS and CDR2 YFSETQ. The CDR3 totals 16 residues. V was clipped by 0 bases and J by 2 bases, with 13 bases between them. CDR3 coding DNA: TGCGCCAGCAGCTTGGAGGGGCGCCGCCCCACAGATACGCAGTATTTT. It is translated as CASSLEGRRPTDTQYF.

The sample holds many counts of this clone. The rearrangement joins TRBV24-1 to TRBJ2-3; 7 nucleotides agree with TRBD2. After removal of 9 bases from V and 1 base from J, the junction contained 3 bases not matched to a gene. CDR3 length: 13 amino acids. Germline CDR1 KGHDR, CDR2 SFDVKD. The CDR3 reads CATSSGGTDTQYF. The CDR3 coding sequence is TGTGCCACCTCTAGCGGAGGCACAGATACGCAGTATTTT.

There are many counts of this clone. The chain has TRBV7-7 and TRBJ2-7; D might be TRBD1 (6 bases). The CDR3 runs to 14 residues. The germline gives CDR1 SSHAT, CDR2 FNYEAQ (reference sequence). V gave up 5 bases and J gave up 5 bases, with 16 bases separating them. CDR3 sequence (DNA): TGTGCCAGCAGCCGATCAGGGGTAGGGGACGAGCAGTACTTC. Its protein is CASSRSGVGDEQYF.

This clone was detected a few times. The chain uses TRBV12-3 or TRBV12-4 and TRBJ1-6; D ambiguous. V was clipped by 7 bases and J by 0 bases, with 7 bases between them. The CDR3 covers 14 residues. CDR3 nucleotide sequence: TGTGCCAGCAAATCTCGCTCCTATAATTCACCCCTCCACTTT. It encodes CASKSRSYNSPLHF.

The chain joins TRBV4-1 to TRBJ2-1; the D gene is possibly TRBD1 (6 bases). V was pared by 2 bases and J by 7 bases, with 15 bases between. Germline loops: CDR1 MGHRA, CDR2 YSYEKL. This CDR3 has 15 amino acids. The CDR3 DNA reads as TGCGCCAGCAGCCAAACCACAGGGATACGGAATGAGCAGTTCTTC. It translates to CASSQTTGIRNEQFF.